A single sample gave rise to the 27 T cell receptor beta chains below, sequenced in a study of T cells in narcolepsy. The data were produced by immunoSEQ multiplex PCR, yet TCRdb's version contains in-frame clones alone and is incomplete. The repertoire consists of tens of thousands of clones, with over 75% occurring once and the leading ten covering roughly 0.9%. Material for sequencing was CD45RA- memory CD4+ T cells from PBMCs. Receptors were obtained from a human donor with narcolepsy.

This sequence joins TRBV10-3 and TRBJ2-1; D unclear. Trimming left V 4 bases short and J 3 bases short, with 10 bases between. The CDR3 is 14 amino acids. From germline, CDR1 is ENHRY and CDR2 SYGVKD. The CDR3 DNA reads TGTGCCATCAGTGGTGAGACAATCTACAATGAGCAGTTCTTC. The encoded protein is CAISGETIYNEQFF.

In its sample, this clone was seen once. V usage is TRBV9 and J usage is TRBJ1-2; TRBD1 matches 7 bases. The CDR3 runs 16 residues. J was trimmed by 5 bases and V by 4 bases; bases with no gene match: 14. Germline CDR1 is SGDLS and CDR2 is YYNGEE. CDR3 DNA: TGTGCCAGCAGCCCCGGGGACAGTCGCGTTGAGTATGGCTACACCTTC. Translating gives CASSPGDSRVEYGYTF.

This clone came up once. The chain links TRBV6-1 to TRBJ1-5; TRBD1 aligns across 7 bases. The germline CDR1 and CDR2 sequences are MNHNS and SASEGT. The CDR3 totals 14 residues. J was trimmed by 4 bases and V by 7 bases; bases with no gene match: 7. The CDR3 DNA reads TGTGCCAGCACGGAGGGGGCGCCTAATCAGCCCCAGCATTTT. Translation: CASTEGAPNQPQHF.

This chain uses TRBV30 with TRBJ1-6; 9 bases fit TRBD1. V was clipped by 3 bases and J by 8 bases; unmatched bases: 5. The CDR3 runs 14 residues. Germline V lookup: CDR1 GTSNPN, CDR2 SVGIG (reference sequence). The chain's CDR3 is CAWRMDRGYSPLHF. In DNA, the CDR3 is TGTGCCTGGAGAATGGACAGGGGTTATTCACCCCTCCACTTT.

The gene calls are TRBV7-2 and TRBJ1-1; the D is unclear. This CDR3 spans 11 amino acids. The V end lost 6 bases, the J end lost 7 bases, and 9 bases lay between the germline ends. Germline V gives CDR1 SGHTA, CDR2 FQGNSA. This chain's CDR3 is CASRLIFEAFF. The DNA of the CDR3 is TGTGCCAGCAGGCTGATATTTGAAGCTTTCTTT.

The chain links TRBV5-1 to TRBJ1-6; D unresolved. The germline V gene has CDR1 SGHRS and CDR2 YFSETQ. With 0 bases removed from V and 7 bases from J, the gap between germline ends came to 5 bases. The CDR3 covers 13 residues. CDR3 sequence reads: CASSLGMNSPLHF. DNA for the CDR3: TGCGCCAGCAGCTTGGGAATGAATTCACCCCTCCACTTT.

The chain joins TRBV7-9 to TRBJ2-1, with 8 bases fitting TRBD2. The CDR3 is 14 residues long. J gave up 3 bases and V 3 bases, and 1 base lay outside the gene matches. Germline values: CDR1 SEHNR, CDR2 FQNEAQ (reference sequence). The CDR3 DNA reads as TGTGCCAGCAGCTTCGGGGGGGGCTACAATGAGCAGTTCTTC. This encodes CASSFGGGYNEQFF.

With respect to this clone: The same CDR3 also results from other DNA sequences found in this sample. The chain has TRBV9 and TRBJ2-2; D is ambiguous. The ends were cut back, 0 bases at V and 4 bases at J, with 4 bases in the middle. The germline gives CDR1 SGDLS, CDR2 YYNGEE. The CDR3 spans 13 residues. CDR3 sequence reads: CASSVDLTGELFF. As DNA, the CDR3 is TGTGCCAGCAGCGTAGATCTCACCGGGGAGCTGTTTTTT.

This clone occurred a few times. The rearrangement joins TRBV9 to TRBJ2-5; D is uncertain. The germline V gene encodes CDR1 SGDLS and CDR2 YYNGEE. CDR3 length: 14 amino acids. V was cut by 3 bases and J by 2 bases, with 11 bases left in between. CDR3 region: CASSEGWRQETQYF. The CDR3 DNA is TGTGCCAGCAGCGAGGGATGGCGTCAAGAGACCCAGTACTTC.

This clone appeared a single time. The chain's CDR3 is CASSTNAGNEQFF. The DNA for the CDR3 is TGCGCCAGCAGCACGAACGCGGGCAATGAGCAGTTCTTC. The rearrangement links TRBV5-1 to TRBJ2-1, with a tentative D call TRBD2 (5 bases). The CDR3 has 13 amino acids. CDR1 and CDR2 from the germline V gene are SGHRS and YFSETQ. V was shortened by 4 bases and J by 6 bases, with 11 bases between the two germline ends.

The genes are TRBV7-9 and TRBJ1-5; no firm D call. The germline V and J ends were trimmed by 5 bases and 3 bases, with 8 bases remaining between them. The CDR3 covers 13 residues. Germline V gene data show CDR1 as SEHNR and CDR2 as FQNEAQ (reference sequence). CDR3 in amino acids: CASSQGNNQPQHF. In DNA form, the CDR3 reads TGTGCCAGCAGCCAAGGGAACAATCAGCCCCAGCATTTT. Based on the CDR3 plus reference TRBV7-9 and TRBJ1-5, the full variable domain is DTGVSQNPRHKITKRGQNVTFRCDPISEHNRLYWYRQTLGQGPEFLTYFQNEAQLEKSRLLSDRFSAERPKGSFSTLEIQRTEQGDSAMYLCASSQGNNQPQHFGDGTRLSIL.

V and J are TRBV7-8 and TRBJ2-1, with 8 bases identical to TRBD1. CDR3 length: 17 amino acids. Unmatched junction bases numbered 12, after V lost 0 bases and J lost 8 bases. Germline V gene lookup returns CDR1 SGHVS and CDR2 FQNEAQ. CDR3 bases: TGTGCCAGCAGCTTAGCCGGTGGACAGGGCCAGGGGGATGAGCAGTTCTTC. It is translated as CASSLAGGQGQGDEQFF.

This clone appeared a few times. The rearrangement uses TRBV19 and TRBJ1-5, with 12 bases identical to TRBD1. V lost 5 bases, J lost 1 base, and 6 bases stayed unmatched. This CDR3 is built from 17 residues. The germline gives CDR1 LNHDA, CDR2 SQIVND (reference sequence). The CDR3 loop reads CASSGGQGAGSNQPQHF. In DNA form, the CDR3 reads TGTGCCAGTAGTGGGGGACAGGGGGCTGGCAGCAATCAGCCCCAGCATTTT.

The genes are TRBV7-3 and TRBJ2-6, with D possibly being TRBD1 (5 bases). With 2 bases removed from V and 4 bases from J, the gap between germline ends came to 9 bases. The germline CDR1 and CDR2 sequences are SGHTA and FQGTGA. This CDR3 is 15 amino acids long. CDR3 sequence: CASSLSGPGANVLTF. The CDR3 DNA is TGTGCCAGCAGCTTATCAGGGCCCGGGGCCAACGTCCTGACTTTC.

This clone was observed once. V and J are TRBV9 and TRBJ2-1, with 11 nucleotides matching TRBD2. V shed 6 bases, J shed 8 bases, and the junction held 13 bases outside the gene matches. The CDR3 loop spans 16 amino acids. Germline-derived CDR1 and CDR2 are SGDLS and YYNGEE. The CDR3 here is CASTLSTSGVGDEQFF. In nucleotides, the CDR3 is TGTGCCAGCACCTTATCGACTAGCGGGGTGGGCGATGAGCAGTTCTTC.

There are a few counts of this clone. The chain couples TRBV6-1 to TRBJ1-5; TRBD1 might be the D (5 bases). Trimming stripped 2 bases from V and 6 bases from J, with 11 bases between. CDR1 is MNHNS, CDR2 SASEGT, per germline. This CDR3 spans 14 amino acids. CDR3 amino acids: CASSERGGVQPQHF. CDR3 nucleotides: TGTGCCAGCAGTGAACGTGGAGGGGTTCAGCCCCAGCATTTT.

The rearrangement joins TRBV6-6 to TRBJ2-7, with 7 bases identical to TRBD1. Germline assignment: CDR1 MNHNY and CDR2 SVGAGI (reference sequence). CDR3 length equals 15 residues. The junction had 10 bases not matched to a gene; V was cut back by 5 bases and J by 3 bases. The CDR3 spells CASSKGQNPFYEQYF. CDR3 DNA: TGTGCCAGCAGTAAGGGACAGAATCCCTTCTACGAGCAGTACTTC.

V usage is TRBV28 and J usage is TRBJ2-7; 9 bases are shared with TRBD2. The germline V gene has CDR1 MDHEN and CDR2 SYDVKM. J gave up 6 bases and V 7 bases, and 19 bases lay outside the gene matches. This CDR3 spans 17 amino acids. CDR3 region: CASTSFEAGGVYGEQYF. The CDR3 nucleotides are TGTGCCAGCACCTCGTTTGAGGCGGGGGGGGTTTACGGCGAGCAGTACTTC.

With regard to this clone: A junction end diverges from the germline sequence, so it may reflect a read error. J is TRBJ2-7 and V is TRBV7-6; maybe TRBD1 (7 bases). Germline CDR1 is SGHVS and CDR2 is FNYEAQ. The CDR3 has 14 amino acids. CDR3 nucleotides: TGTGCTAGCAGCCCTCTCCAGGGGGGCTACGAGCAGTACTTC. Protein: CASSPLQGGYEQYF.

Notes on this clone: The sample contains more than one DNA sequence encoding this CDR3. V gene TRBV29-1 combines with J gene TRBJ2-2, with 10 bases identical to TRBD1. V was pared by 6 bases and J by 5 bases, with 3 bases of the junction left unmatched. Germline V gene lookup returns CDR1 SQVTM and CDR2 ANQGSEA. The CDR3 is 13 amino acids. The CDR3: CSVDRGLTGELFF. CDR3 nucleotide sequence: TGCAGCGTCGACAGGGGGCTAACCGGGGAGCTGTTTTTT.

The rearrangement uses TRBV10-3 and TRBJ1-1, with TRBD1 as a possible D gene (5 bases). The CDR3 is made up of 14 amino acids. The V gene lost 0 bases and the J gene lost 6 bases, with 11 bases spanning the gap. Germline-derived CDR1 and CDR2 are ENHRY and SYGVKD. Here the CDR3 DNA reads TGTGCCATCAGTGAGTCGACGGGACTCTCTGAAGCTTTCTTT. Translating it yields CAISESTGLSEAFF.

The J gene is TRBJ2-3, the V gene TRBV7-3; 9 nucleotides match TRBD1. There are 14 residues in the CDR3. The V gene end was trimmed by 5 bases and the J gene end by 2 bases; junction bases not matched to a gene: 2. Per the germline V gene, CDR1 is SGHTA and CDR2 is FQGTGA. CDR3 protein: CASSEQGATDTQYF. In DNA, the CDR3 is TGTGCCAGCAGCGAACAGGGGGCCACAGATACGCAGTATTTT.

This sequence joins TRBV28 and TRBJ1-5, with a possible D match to TRBD1 (5 bases). The CDR3 extends over 20 amino acids. Germline V gives CDR1 MDHEN, CDR2 SYDVKM. Trimming took 2 bases from V and 1 from J, leaving 24 bases between them. CDR3 nucleotides: TGTGCCAGCAGTTTAACCCTACAACTTACAGGAGGGGCGAGCAATCAGCCCCAGCATTTT. Translation: CASSLTLQLTGGASNQPQHF.

This sequence joins TRBV7-2 and TRBJ2-5; D is perhaps TRBD2 (6 bases). Per germline, CDR1 SGHTA and CDR2 FQGNSA. V was trimmed by 0 bases and J by 10 bases, leaving 18 bases between them. The CDR3 is 15 amino acids. The DNA of the CDR3 is TGTGCCAGCAGCTTAGCAAGCCCCAGGGTGGAGGGCCAGTACTTC. This translates into CASSLASPRVEGQYF.

This clone appeared a few times. The J gene is TRBJ2-7, the V gene TRBV19, with a tentative D call TRBD2 (6 bases). From germline, CDR1 is LNHDA and CDR2 SQIVND (reference sequence). There are 15 residues in the CDR3. V gave up 3 bases and J gave up 1 base, with 13 bases separating them. CDR3 residues: CASSMGAEGSYEQYF. CDR3 bases: TGTGCCAGTAGTATGGGAGCGGAGGGGTCCTACGAGCAGTACTTC.

The V and J genes are TRBV28 and TRBJ1-6; D is unresolved. Germline V gives CDR1 MDHEN, CDR2 SYDVKM. The CDR3 extends over 14 amino acids. Deletions cut 7 bases from V and 8 bases from J, with 15 bases between. This chain's CDR3 is CASNLGSKDSPLHF. The DNA of the CDR3 is TGTGCCAGCAACCTGGGCAGCAAGGATTCACCCCTCCACTTT.

The rearrangement joins TRBV14 to TRBJ2-5; D gene uncertain. The CDR3 has 15 amino acids. V lost 0 bases, J lost 4 bases, and 12 bases lay in between. The germline gives CDR1 SGHDN, CDR2 FVKESK. The CDR3 DNA reads TGTGCCAGCAGCCAAGAAAGGACCGAAGGAGAGACCCAGTACTTC. Amino acid sequence: CASSQERTEGETQYF.